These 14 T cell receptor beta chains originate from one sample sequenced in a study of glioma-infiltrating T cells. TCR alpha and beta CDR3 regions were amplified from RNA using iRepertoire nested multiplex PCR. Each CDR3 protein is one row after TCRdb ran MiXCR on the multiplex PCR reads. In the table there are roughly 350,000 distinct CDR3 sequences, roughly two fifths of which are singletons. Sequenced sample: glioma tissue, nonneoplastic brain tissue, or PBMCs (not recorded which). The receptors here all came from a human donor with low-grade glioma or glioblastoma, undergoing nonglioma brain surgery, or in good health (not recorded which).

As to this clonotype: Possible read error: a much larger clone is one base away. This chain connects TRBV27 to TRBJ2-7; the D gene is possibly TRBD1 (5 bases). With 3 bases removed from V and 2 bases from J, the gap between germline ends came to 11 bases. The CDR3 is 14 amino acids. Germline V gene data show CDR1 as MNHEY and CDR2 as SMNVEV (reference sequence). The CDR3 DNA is TGTGCCAGCAGTTTCTCAAGGGGCACCTACGAGCAGTACTTC. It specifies CASSFSRGTYEQYF.

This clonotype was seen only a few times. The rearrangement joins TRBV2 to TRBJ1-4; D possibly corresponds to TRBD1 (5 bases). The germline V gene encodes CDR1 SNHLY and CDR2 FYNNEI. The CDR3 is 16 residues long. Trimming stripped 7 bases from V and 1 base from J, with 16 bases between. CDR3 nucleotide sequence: TGTGCCAGCAACCCCACGTACAGGCGAACTAATGAAAAACTGTTTTTT. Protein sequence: CASNPTYRRTNEKLFF. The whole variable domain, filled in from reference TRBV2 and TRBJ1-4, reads EPEVTQTPSHQVTQMGQEVILRCVPISNHLYFYWYRQILGQKVEFLVSFYNNEISEKSEIFDDQFSVERPDGSNFTLKIRSTKLEDSAMYFCASNPTYRRTNEKLFFGSGTQLSVL.

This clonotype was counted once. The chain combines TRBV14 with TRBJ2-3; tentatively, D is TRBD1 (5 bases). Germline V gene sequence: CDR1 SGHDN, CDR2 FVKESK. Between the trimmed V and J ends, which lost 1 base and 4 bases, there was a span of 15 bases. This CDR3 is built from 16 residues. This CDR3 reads CASSQGQIKFPDTQYF. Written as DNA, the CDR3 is TGTGCCAGCAGCCAAGGACAGATAAAATTCCCAGATACGCAGTATTTT.

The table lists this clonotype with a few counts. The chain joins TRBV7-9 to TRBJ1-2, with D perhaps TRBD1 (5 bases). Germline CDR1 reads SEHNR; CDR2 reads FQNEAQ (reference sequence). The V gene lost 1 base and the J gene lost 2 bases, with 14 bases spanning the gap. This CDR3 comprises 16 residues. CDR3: CASSLVMGDDNYGYTF. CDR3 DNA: TGTGCCAGCAGCTTAGTCATGGGGGACGACAACTATGGCTACACCTTC.

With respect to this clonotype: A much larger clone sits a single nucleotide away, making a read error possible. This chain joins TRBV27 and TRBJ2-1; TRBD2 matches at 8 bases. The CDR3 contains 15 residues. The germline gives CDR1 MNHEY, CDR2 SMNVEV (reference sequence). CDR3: CASSFLELADNEQSF. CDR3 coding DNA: TGTGCCAGCAGTTTTTTGGAACTAGCGGACAATGAGCAGTCCTTC.

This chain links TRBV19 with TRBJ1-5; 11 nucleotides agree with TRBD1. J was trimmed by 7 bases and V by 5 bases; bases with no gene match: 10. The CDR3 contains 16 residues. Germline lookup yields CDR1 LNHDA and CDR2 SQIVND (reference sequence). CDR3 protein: CASSPRDRGFGQPQHF. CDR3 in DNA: TGTGCCAGTAGTCCCCGGGACAGGGGGTTTGGACAGCCCCAGCATTTT.

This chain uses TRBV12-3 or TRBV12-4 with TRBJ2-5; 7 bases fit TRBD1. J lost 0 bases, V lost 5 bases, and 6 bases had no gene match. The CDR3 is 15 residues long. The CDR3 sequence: CASSNPQGYQETQYF. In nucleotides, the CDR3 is TGTGCCAGCAGTAACCCACAGGGGTACCAAGAGACCCAGTACTTC.

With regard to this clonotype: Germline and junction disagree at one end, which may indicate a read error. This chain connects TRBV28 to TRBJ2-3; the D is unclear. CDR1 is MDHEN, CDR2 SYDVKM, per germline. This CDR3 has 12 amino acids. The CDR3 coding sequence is TGTGCCAGCAGACAGAGCACAGATAGGCAGTATTTT. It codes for CASRQSTDRQYF.

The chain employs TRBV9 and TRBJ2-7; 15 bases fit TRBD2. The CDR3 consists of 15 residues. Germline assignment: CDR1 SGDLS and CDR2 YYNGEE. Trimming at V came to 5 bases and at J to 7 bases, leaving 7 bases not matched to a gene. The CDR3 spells CASSPPGLAGGEQYF. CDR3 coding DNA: TGTGCCAGCAGTCCTCCGGGACTAGCGGGAGGAGAGCAGTACTTC.

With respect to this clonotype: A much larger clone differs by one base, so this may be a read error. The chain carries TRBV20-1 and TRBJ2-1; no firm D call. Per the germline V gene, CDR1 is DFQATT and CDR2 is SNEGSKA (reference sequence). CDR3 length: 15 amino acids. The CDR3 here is CSARVWGGSYDEQFF. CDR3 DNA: TGCAGTGCTAGAGTGTGGGGTGGGTCCTACGATGAGCAGTTCTTC.

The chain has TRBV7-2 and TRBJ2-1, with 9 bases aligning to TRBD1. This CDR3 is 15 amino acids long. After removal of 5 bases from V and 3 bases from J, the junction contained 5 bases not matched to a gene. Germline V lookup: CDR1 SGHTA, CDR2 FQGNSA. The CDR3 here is CASSTDRGIYNEQFF. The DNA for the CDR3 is TGTGCCAGCAGCACCGACAGGGGGATCTACAATGAGCAGTTCTTC.

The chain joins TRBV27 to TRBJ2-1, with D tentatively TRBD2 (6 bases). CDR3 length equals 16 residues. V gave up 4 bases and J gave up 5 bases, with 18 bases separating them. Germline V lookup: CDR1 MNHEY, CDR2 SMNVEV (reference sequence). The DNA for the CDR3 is TGTGCCAGCAGTTCCCCGGCTAGCGAGAGAAACAATGAGCAGTTCTTC. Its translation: CASSSPASERNNEQFF.

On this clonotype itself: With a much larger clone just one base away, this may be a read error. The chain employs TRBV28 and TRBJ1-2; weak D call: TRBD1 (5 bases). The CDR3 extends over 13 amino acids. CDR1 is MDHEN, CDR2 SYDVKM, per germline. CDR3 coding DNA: TGTGCCAGCAGTTTTCGACAGAGCTATGGCCACACCTTC. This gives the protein CASSFRQSYGHTF.

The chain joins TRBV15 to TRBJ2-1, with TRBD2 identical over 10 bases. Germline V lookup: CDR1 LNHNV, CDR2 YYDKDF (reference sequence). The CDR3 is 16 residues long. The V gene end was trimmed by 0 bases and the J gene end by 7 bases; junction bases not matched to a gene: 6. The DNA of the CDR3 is TGTGCCACCAGCAGAGATTCGGCTAGCGGGAGTAATGAGCAGTTCTTC. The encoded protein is CATSRDSASGSNEQFF.